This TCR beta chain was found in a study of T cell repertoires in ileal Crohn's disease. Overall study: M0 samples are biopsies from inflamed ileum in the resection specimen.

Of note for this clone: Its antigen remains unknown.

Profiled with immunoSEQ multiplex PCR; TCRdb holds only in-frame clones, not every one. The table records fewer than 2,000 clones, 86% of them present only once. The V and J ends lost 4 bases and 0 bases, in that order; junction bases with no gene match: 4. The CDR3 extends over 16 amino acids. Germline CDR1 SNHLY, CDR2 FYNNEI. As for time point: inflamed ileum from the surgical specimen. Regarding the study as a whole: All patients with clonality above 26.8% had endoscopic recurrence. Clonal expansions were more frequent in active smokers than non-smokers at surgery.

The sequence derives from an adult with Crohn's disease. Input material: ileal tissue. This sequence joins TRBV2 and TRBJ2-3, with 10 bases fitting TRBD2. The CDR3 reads CASSGLAGPSTDTQYF. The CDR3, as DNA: TGTGCCAGCAGTGGACTAGCGGGCCCTAGCACAGATACGCAGTATTTT.